A selection of T cell receptor beta chains follows, all from one sample in a study of T cell repertoires in cytomegalovirus infection. A single record per CDR3 protein comes from TCRdb applying MiXCR to the reads. The table lists hundreds of thousands of distinct CDR3 sequences, 31% of them singletons. Their antigen targets remain unknown. The starting material was cultured CD8+ T cells from PBMCs, obtained from culture after CMV antigen stimulation. The origin of the receptors is a human donor in good health (CMV status not recorded). Some clones in this sample may be carry-over from other donors' samples. Each CDR3 is given with its conserved first and last residue. A D gene is named only where the DNA matches it firmly. The size of a clone is reported for some rows only, either as once, few or many, or as a class for expanded clones.

J gene: TRBJ2-7; clone size: few; V gene: TRBV7-6; D gene: TRBD1; CDR3 DNA: TGTGCCAGCAGCCCGGGGACAGGGGAGGGCATGAGCTCCTACGAGCAGTACTTC; CDR3 protein: CASSPGTGEGMSSYEQYF
J gene: TRBJ2-7; clone size: -; V gene: TRBV6-1; D gene: -; CDR3 DNA: TGTGCCAGCAGTGAACGATATGCGGTGAGCTCCTACGAGCAGTACTTC; CDR3 protein: CASSERYAVSSYEQYF
J gene: TRBJ1-3; clone size: -; V gene: TRBV7-8; D gene: TRBD1; CDR3 DNA: TGTGCCAGCAGCCCGAAGGGGACAGGGTTCTCTGGAAACACCATATATTTT; CDR3 protein: CASSPKGTGFSGNTIYF
J gene: TRBJ1-5; clone size: -; V gene: TRBV27; D gene: TRBD1; CDR3 DNA: TGTGCCAGCAGTTTAACGGGGGCGACAGGGAATGGCAATCAGCCCCAGCATTTT; CDR3 protein: CASSLTGATGNGNQPQHF
J gene: TRBJ2-5; clone size: -; V gene: TRBV27; D gene: -; CDR3 DNA: TGTGCCAGCAGTGGTTCTAGTGGGGGGCAAGAGACCCAGTACTTC; CDR3 protein: CASSGSSGGQETQYF
J gene: TRBJ2-1; clone size: -; V gene: TRBV4-2; D gene: -; CDR3 DNA: TGTGCCAGCAGCCAAGAGCATCGGGCAGGGACCCAAGACCCCTACAATGAGCAGTTCTTC; CDR3 protein: CASSQEHRAGTQDPYNEQFF
J gene: TRBJ1-6; clone size: -; V gene: TRBV5-1; D gene: -; CDR3 DNA: TGCGCCAGCAGCTTGGAATCCGATAATTCACCCCTCCACTTT; CDR3 protein: CASSLESDNSPLHF
J gene: TRBJ1-2; clone size: -; V gene: TRBV7-6; D gene: -; CDR3 DNA: TGTGCCAGCAGCTTAGCGATGAACTATGGCTACACCTTC; CDR3 protein: CASSLAMNYGYTF
J gene: TRBJ2-1; clone size: few; V gene: TRBV5-4; D gene: -; CDR3 DNA: TGTGCCAGCAGCTTGGATCTTGAGGATGAGCAGTTCTTC; CDR3 protein: CASSLDLEDEQFF
J gene: TRBJ2-7; clone size: -; V gene: TRBV27; D gene: TRBD1; CDR3 DNA: TGTGCCAGCAGAACCCGGGACAGCATCTCCTACGAGCAGTACTTC; CDR3 protein: CASRTRDSISYEQYF
J gene: TRBJ2-2; clone size: -; V gene: TRBV7-3; D gene: -; CDR3 DNA: TGTGCCAACAGAGATTACGTCAGCGACACCGGGGAGCTGTTTTTT; CDR3 protein: CANRDYVSDTGELFF